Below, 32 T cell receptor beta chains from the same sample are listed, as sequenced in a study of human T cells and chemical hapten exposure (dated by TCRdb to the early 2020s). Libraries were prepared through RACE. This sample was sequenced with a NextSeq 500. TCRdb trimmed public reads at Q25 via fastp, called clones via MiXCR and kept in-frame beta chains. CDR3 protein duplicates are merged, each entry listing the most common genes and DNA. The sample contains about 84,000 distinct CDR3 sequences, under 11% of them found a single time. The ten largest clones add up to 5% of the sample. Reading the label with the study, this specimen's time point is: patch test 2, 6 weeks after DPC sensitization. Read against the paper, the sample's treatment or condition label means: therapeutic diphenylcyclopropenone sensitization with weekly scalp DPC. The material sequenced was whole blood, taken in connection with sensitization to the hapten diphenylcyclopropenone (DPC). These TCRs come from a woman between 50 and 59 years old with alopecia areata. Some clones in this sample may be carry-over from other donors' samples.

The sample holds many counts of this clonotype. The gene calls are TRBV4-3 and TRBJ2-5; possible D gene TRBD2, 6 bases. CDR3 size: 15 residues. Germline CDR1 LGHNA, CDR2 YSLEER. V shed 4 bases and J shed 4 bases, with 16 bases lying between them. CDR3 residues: CASSPQEGQGETQYF. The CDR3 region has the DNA TGCGCCAGCAGCCCGCAGGAGGGTCAGGGAGAGACCCAGTACTTC.

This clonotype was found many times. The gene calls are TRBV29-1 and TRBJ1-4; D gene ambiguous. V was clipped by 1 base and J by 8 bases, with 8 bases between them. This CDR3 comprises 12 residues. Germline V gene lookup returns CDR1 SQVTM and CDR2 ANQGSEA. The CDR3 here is CSVEGPAEKLFF. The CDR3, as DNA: TGCAGCGTTGAAGGACCTGCGGAAAAACTGTTTTTT.

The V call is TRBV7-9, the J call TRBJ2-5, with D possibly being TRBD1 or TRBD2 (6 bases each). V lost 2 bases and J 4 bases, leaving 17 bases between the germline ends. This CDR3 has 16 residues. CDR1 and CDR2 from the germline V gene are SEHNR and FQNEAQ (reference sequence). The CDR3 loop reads CASSLRYGGRGETQYF. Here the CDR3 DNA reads TGTGCCAGCAGCTTACGTTACGGGGGCCGTGGAGAGACCCAGTACTTC.

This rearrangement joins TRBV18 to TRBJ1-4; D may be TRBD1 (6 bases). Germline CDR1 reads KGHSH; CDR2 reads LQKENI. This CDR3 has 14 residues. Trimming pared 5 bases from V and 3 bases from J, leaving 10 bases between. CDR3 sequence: CASSGGLANEKLFF. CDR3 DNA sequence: TGTGCCAGCTCAGGGGGGCTGGCTAATGAAAAACTGTTTTTT.

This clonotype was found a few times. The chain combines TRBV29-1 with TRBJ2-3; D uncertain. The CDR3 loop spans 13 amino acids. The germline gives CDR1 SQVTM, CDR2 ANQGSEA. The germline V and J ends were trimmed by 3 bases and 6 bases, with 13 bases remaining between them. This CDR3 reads CSVEGSLGDTQYF. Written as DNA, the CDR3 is TGCAGCGTTGAGGGTAGCCTGGGGGATACGCAGTATTTT.

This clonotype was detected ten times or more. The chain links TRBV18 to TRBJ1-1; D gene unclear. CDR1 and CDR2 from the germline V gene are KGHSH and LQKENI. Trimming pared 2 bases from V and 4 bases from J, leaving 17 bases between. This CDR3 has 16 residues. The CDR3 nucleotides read TGTGCCAGCTCACCAGACCGGTTGCGAGCCGGCACTGAAGCTTTCTTT. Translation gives CASSPDRLRAGTEAFF.

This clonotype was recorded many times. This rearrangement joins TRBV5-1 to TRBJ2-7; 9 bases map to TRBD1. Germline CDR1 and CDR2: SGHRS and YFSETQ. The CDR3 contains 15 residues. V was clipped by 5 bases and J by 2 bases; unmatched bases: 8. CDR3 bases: TGCGCCAGCAGAACCCGGGACAGGGTCCCCTACGAGCAGTACTTC. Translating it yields CASRTRDRVPYEQYF.

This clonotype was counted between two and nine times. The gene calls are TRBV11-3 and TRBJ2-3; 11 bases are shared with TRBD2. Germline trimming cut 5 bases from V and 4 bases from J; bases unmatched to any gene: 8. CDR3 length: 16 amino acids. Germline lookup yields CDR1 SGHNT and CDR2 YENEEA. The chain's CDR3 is CASSPSTSGMADTQYF. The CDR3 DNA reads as TGTGCCAGCAGCCCCTCGACTAGCGGGATGGCAGATACGCAGTATTTT.

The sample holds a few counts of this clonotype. The CDR3 region is CASSLDHQPQHF. DNA for the CDR3: TGTGCCAGCAGCTTAGATCATCAGCCCCAGCATTTT. This chain connects TRBV7-9 to TRBJ1-5; D unclear. The length of the CDR3 is 12 residues. Trimming stripped 1 base from V and 5 bases from J, with 3 bases between. Germline values: CDR1 SEHNR, CDR2 FQNEAQ (reference sequence).

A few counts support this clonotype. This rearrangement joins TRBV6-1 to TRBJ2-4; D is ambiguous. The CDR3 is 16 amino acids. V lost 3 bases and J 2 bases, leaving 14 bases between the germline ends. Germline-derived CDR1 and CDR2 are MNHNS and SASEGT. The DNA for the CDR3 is TGTGCCAGCAGTGATTGGCTTATGACAACCAAAAACATTCAGTACTTC. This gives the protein CASSDWLMTTKNIQYF.

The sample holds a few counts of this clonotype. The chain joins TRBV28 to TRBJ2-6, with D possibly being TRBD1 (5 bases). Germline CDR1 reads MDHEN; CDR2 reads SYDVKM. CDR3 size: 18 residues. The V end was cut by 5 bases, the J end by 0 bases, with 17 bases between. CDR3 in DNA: TGTGCCAGCAGTAGGAGACAGCTCCACACCTCTGGGGCCAACGTCCTGACTTTC. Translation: CASSRRQLHTSGANVLTF.

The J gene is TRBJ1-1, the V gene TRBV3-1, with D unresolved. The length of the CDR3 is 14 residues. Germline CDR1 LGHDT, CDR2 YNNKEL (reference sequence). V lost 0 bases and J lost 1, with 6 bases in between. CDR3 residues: CASSQEWQNTEAFF. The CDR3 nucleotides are TGTGCCAGCAGCCAAGAATGGCAGAACACTGAAGCTTTCTTT.

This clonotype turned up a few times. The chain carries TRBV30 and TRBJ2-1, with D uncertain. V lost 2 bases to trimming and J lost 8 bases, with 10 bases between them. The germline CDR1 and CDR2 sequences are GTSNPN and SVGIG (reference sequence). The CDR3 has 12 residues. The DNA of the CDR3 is TGTGCCTGGAGTCCCCTTCGCGATGAGCAGTTCTTC. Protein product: CAWSPLRDEQFF.

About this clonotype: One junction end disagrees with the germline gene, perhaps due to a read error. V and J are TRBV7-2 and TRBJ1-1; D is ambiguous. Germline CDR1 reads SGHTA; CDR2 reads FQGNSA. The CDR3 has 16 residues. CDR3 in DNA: TGTGCCAGCAGCTTAGCCTTGACACGGACGAACACTGGAGCTTTCTTT. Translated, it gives CASSLALTRTNTGAFF.

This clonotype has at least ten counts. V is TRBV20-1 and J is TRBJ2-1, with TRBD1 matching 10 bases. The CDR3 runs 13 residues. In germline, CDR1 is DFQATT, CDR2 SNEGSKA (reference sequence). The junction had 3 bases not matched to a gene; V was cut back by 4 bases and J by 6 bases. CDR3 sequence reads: CSATGTGVNEQFF. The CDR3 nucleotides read TGCAGTGCTACCGGGACAGGGGTCAATGAGCAGTTCTTC.

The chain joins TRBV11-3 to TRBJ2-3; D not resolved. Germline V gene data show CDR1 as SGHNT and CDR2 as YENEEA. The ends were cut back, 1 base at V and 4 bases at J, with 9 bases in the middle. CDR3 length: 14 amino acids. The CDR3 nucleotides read TGTGCCAGCAGCTTAGGTATCTCCCCAGATACGCAGTATTTT. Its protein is CASSLGISPDTQYF.

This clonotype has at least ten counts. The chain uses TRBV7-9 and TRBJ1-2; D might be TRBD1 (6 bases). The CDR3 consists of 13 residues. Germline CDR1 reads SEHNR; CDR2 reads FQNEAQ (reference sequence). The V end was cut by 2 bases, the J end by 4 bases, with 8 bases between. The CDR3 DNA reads TGTGCCAGCAGCTTACAGGGGTCCTATGGCTACACCTTC. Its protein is CASSLQGSYGYTF. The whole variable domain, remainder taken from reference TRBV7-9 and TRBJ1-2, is DTGVSQNPRHKITKRGQNVTFRCDPISEHNRLYWYRQTLGQGPEFLTYFQNEAQLEKSRLLSDRFSAERPKGSFSTLEIQRTEQGDSAMYLCASSLQGSYGYTFGSGTRLTVV.

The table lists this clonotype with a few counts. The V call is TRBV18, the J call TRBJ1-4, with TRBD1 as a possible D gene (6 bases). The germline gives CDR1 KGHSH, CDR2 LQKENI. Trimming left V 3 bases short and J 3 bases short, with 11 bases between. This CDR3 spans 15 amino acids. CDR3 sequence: CASSPRQEPNEKLFF. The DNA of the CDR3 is TGTGCCAGCTCACCGAGACAGGAGCCTAATGAAAAACTGTTTTTT.

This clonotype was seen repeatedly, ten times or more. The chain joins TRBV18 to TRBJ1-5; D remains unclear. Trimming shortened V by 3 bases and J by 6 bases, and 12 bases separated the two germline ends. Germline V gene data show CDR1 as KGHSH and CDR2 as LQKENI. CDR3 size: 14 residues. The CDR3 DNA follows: TGTGCCAGCTCACCTCGAGAGGGTATTCAGCCCCAGCATTTT. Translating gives CASSPREGIQPQHF.

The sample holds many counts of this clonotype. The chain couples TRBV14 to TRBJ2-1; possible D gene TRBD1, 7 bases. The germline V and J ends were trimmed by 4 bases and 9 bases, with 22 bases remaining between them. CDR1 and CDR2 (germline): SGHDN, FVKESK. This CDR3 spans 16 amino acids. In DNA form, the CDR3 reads TGTGCCAGCAGCCGAAATCTAGGACAGGCGGGGAGTGAGCAGTTCTTC. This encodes CASSRNLGQAGSEQFF.

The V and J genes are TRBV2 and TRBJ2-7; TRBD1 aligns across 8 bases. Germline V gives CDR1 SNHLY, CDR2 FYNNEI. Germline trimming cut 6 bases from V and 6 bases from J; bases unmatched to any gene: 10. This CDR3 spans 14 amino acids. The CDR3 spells CASRREGQGGEQYF. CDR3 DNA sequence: TGTGCCAGCAGGCGTGAAGGACAGGGTGGCGAGCAGTACTTC.

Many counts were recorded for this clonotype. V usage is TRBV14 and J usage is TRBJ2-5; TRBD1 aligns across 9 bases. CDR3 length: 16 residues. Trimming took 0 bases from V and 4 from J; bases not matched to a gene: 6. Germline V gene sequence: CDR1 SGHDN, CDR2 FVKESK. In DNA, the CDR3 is TGTGCCAGCAGCCAAGACCAGGGACAGGGTTTAGAGACCCAGTACTTC. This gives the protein CASSQDQGQGLETQYF.

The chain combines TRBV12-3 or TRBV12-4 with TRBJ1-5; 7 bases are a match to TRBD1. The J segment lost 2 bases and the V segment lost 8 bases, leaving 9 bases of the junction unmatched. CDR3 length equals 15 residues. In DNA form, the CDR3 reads TGTGCCAGCGGCCGGGCAGGGGGAGGCAATCAGCCCCAGCATTTT. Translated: CASGRAGGGNQPQHF.

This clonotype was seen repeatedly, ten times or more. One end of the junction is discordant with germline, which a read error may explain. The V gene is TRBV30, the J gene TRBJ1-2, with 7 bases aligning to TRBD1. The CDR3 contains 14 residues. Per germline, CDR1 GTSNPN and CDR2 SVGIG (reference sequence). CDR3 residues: CAWTLQGPRRLFAF. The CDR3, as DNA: TGTGCCTGGACCCTACAGGGGCCCCGGAGGTTATTCGCCTTC.

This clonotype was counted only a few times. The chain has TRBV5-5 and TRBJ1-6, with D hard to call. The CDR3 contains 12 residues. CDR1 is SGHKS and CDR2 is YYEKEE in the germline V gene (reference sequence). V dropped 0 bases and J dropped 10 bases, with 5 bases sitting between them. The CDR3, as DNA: TGTGCCAGCAGCTTGGACGGATCACCCCTCCACTTT. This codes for CASSLDGSPLHF.

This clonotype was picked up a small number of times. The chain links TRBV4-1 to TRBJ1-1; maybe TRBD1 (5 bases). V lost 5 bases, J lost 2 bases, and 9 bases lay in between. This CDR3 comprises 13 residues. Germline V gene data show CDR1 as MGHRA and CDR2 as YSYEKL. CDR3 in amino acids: CASSDRLNTEAFF. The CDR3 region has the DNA TGCGCCAGCAGCGACAGACTAAACACTGAAGCTTTCTTT.

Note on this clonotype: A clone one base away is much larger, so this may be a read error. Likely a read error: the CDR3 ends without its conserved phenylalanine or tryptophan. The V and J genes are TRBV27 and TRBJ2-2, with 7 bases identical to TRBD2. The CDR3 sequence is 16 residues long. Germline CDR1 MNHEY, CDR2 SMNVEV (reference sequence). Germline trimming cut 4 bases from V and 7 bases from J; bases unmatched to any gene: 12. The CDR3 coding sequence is TGTGCCAGCAGTTCCCCTTCGCGGGAGCGGGGCGGGGAGCTGTTTTTG. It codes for CASSSPSRERGGELFL.

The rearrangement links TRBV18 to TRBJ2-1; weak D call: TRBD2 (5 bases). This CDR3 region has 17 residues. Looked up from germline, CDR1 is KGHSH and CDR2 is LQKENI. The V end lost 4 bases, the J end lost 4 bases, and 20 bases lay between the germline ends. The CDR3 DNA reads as TGTGCCAGCTCACTAACCTCTAGCCCGAGTGGATACAATGAGCAGTTCTTC. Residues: CASSLTSSPSGYNEQFF.

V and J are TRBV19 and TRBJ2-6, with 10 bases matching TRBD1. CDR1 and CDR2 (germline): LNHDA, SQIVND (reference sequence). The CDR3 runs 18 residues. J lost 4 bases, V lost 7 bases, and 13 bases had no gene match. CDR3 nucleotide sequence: TGTGCCAGTACTCCAGTTGGGACAGGGGTCGCCGGGGCCAACGTCCTGACTTTC. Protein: CASTPVGTGVAGANVLTF.

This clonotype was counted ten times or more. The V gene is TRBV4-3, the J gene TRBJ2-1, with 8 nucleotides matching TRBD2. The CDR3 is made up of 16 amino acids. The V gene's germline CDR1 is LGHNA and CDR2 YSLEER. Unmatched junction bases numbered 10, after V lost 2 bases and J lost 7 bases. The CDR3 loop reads CASSQHLGLERNEQFF. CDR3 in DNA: TGCGCCAGCAGCCAACACCTGGGACTAGAGAGGAATGAGCAGTTCTTC.

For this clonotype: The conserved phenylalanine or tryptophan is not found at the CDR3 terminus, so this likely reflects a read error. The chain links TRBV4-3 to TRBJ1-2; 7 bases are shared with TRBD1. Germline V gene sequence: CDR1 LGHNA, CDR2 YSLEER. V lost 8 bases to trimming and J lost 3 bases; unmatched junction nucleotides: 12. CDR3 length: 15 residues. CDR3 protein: CASAETGQGDYGYTI. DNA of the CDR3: TGCGCCAGCGCGGAGACAGGGCAGGGGGACTATGGCTACACCATC.

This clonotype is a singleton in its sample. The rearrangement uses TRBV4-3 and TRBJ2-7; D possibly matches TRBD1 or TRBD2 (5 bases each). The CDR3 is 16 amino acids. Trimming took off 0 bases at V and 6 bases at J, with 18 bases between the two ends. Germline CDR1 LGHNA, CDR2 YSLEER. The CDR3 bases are TGCGCCAGCAGCCAAGATCTATCCATTGAGGGGTTCGAGCAGTACTTC. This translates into CASSQDLSIEGFEQYF.